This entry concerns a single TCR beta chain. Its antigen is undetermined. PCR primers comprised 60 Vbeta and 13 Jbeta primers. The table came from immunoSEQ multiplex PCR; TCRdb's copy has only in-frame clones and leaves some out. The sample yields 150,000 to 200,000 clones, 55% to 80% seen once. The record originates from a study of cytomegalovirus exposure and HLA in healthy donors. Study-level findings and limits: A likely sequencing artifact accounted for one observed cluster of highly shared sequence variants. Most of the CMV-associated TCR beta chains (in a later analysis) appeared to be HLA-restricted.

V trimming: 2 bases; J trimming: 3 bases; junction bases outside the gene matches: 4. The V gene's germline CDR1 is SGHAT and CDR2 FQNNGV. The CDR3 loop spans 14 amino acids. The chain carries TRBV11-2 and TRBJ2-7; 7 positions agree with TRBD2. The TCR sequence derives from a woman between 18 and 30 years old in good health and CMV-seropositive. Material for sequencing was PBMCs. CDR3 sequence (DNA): TGTGCCAGCAGCTTACAGCGGGGATTCTACGAGCAGTACTTC. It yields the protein CASSLQRGFYEQYF.